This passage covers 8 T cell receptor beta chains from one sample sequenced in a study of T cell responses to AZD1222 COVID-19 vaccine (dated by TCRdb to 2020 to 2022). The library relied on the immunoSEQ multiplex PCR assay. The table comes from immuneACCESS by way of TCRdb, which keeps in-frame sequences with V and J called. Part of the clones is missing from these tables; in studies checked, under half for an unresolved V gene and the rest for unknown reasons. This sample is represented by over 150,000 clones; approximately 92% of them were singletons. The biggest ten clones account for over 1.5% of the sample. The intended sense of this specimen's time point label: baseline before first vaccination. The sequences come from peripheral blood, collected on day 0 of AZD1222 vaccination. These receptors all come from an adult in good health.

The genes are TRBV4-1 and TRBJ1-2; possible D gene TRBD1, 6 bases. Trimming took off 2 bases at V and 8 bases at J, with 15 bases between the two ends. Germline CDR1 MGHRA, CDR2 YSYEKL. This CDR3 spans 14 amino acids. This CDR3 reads CASSQTSGERGYTF. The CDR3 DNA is TGCGCCAGCAGCCAAACCTCAGGGGAGAGGGGCTACACCTTC.

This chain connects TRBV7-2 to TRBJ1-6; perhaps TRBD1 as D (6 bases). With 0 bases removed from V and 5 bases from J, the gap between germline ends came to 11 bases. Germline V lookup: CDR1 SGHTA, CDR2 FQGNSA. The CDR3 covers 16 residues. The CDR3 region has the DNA TGTGCCAGCAGCTTAGCCACAGGGCTTAATAATTCACCCCTCCACTTT. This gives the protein CASSLATGLNNSPLHF.

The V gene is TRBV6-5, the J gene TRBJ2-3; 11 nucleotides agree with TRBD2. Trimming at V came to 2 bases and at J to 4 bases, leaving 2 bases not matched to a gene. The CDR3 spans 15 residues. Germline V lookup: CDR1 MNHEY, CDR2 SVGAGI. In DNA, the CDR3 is TGTGCCAGCAGTTACGGGACTAGCGGCGCAGATACGCAGTATTTT. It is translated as CASSYGTSGADTQYF.

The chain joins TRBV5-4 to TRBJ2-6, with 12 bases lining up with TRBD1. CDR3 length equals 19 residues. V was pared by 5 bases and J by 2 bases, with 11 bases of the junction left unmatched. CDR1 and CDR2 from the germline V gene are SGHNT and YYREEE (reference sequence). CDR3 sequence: CASRKGGTGGSAGANVLTF. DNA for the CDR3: TGTGCCAGCAGAAAAGGAGGGACAGGGGGCTCGGCTGGGGCCAACGTCCTGACTTTC.

This CDR3 reads CASSASKGAQYF. DNA of the CDR3: TGTGCCAGCAGTGCCTCGAAAGGAGCCCAGTACTTC. This chain uses TRBV2 with TRBJ2-5, with D unclear. Trimming removed 4 bases at V and 9 bases at J, with 12 bases between. Germline assignment: CDR1 SNHLY and CDR2 FYNNEI. This CDR3 region has 12 residues.

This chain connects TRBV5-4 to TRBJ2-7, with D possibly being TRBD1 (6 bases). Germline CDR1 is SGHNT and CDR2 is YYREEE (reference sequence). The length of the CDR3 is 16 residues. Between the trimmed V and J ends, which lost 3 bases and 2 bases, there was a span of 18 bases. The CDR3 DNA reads TGTGCCAGCAGCTCCGGCGTGGGCAGGGGAACCTACGAGCAGTACTTC. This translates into CASSSGVGRGTYEQYF.

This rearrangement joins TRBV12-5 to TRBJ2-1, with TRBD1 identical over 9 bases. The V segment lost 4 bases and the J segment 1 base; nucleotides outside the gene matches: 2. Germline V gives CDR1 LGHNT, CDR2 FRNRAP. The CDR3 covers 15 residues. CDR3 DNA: TGTGCTAGTGGTTCACAGGGGGCTTCCTACAATGAGCAGTTCTTC. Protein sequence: CASGSQGASYNEQFF.

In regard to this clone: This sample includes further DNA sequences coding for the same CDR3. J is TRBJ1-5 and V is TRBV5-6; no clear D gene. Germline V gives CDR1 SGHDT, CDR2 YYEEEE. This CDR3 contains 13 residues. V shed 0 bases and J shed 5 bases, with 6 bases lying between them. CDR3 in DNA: TGTGCCAGCAGCTTGGGCAGAGATCAGCCCCAGCATTTT. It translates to CASSLGRDQPQHF.